This entry lists 25 T cell receptor beta chains sequenced from one sample in a study of control samples from healthy donors and cancer patients. The method was immunoSEQ multiplex PCR; TCRdb's version includes in-frame clones alone and lacks a portion of them. The top ten clones hold roughly 1.3% of a sample with about 79,000 clones, 90% to 95% of them seen once. Specimen: PBMCs. Receptors were obtained from a woman aged 35 to 49 with lung cancer.

V is TRBV10-3 and J is TRBJ1-2; D gene ambiguous. The CDR3 loop spans 13 amino acids. The germline V gene encodes CDR1 ENHRY and CDR2 SYGVKD. V was cut by 4 bases and J by 5 bases, with 11 bases left in between. The CDR3 spells CAISVGTMYGYTF. CDR3 in DNA: TGTGCCATCAGTGTCGGAACAATGTATGGCTACACCTTC.

This rearrangement joins TRBV13 to TRBJ1-5, with D possibly TRBD1 on 5 matching bases. From germline, CDR1 is PRHDT and CDR2 FYEKMQ (reference sequence). Trimming left V 2 bases short and J 6 bases short, with 8 bases between. The CDR3 sequence is 13 residues long. This chain's CDR3 is CASSLTRGQPQHF. The CDR3 nucleotides read TGTGCCAGCAGCTTAACAAGGGGTCAGCCCCAGCATTTT.

This chain joins TRBV7-9 and TRBJ2-3, with D hard to call. Germline assignment: CDR1 SEHNR and CDR2 FQNEAQ (reference sequence). V was clipped by 6 bases and J by 1 base, with 8 bases between them. The CDR3 loop spans 13 amino acids. The CDR3 is CASRIRGTDTQYF. CDR3 in DNA: TGTGCCAGCAGAATTCGGGGCACAGATACGCAGTATTTT.

The chain employs TRBV7-6 and TRBJ2-1, with 13 nucleotides matching TRBD2. Germline CDR1 is SGHVS and CDR2 is FNYEAQ. J lost 4 bases, V lost 5 bases, and 5 bases had no gene match. This CDR3 contains 16 residues. In DNA form, the CDR3 reads TGTGCCAGCAGCCCAAGACTAGCGGGGGGATACAATGAGCAGTTCTTC. The encoded protein is CASSPRLAGGYNEQFF.

The chain is built from TRBV6-5 and TRBJ2-7, with D hard to call. This CDR3 has 16 residues. Germline values: CDR1 MNHEY, CDR2 SVGAGI. The V gene lost 0 bases and the J gene lost 3 bases, with 15 bases spanning the gap. Here the CDR3 DNA reads TGTGCCAGCAGTTACTCCCTCGTGGAAGGGCTCTACGAGCAGTACTTC. It encodes CASSYSLVEGLYEQYF.

J is TRBJ2-1 and V is TRBV9; D is tentatively TRBD1 or TRBD2 (5 bases each). Trimming took off 4 bases at V and 9 bases at J, with 17 bases between the two ends. Germline-derived CDR1 and CDR2 are SGDLS and YYNGEE. This CDR3 contains 14 residues. CDR3 nucleotides: TGTGCCAGCAGCCCCTACAAAGTTGGGGGTGAGCAGTTCTTC. This gives the protein CASSPYKVGGEQFF.

The chain couples TRBV7-9 to TRBJ1-5, with 8 bases that match TRBD1. Germline V gene sequence: CDR1 SEHNR, CDR2 FQNEAQ (reference sequence). This CDR3 region has 14 residues. The V gene end was trimmed by 5 bases and the J gene end by 7 bases; junction bases not matched to a gene: 7. The CDR3 DNA reads TGTGCCAGCAGCCGTGGACAGGGTTTCCAGCCCCAGCATTTT. It is translated as CASSRGQGFQPQHF.

The chain combines TRBV28 with TRBJ2-7; D not resolved. Germline CDR1 reads MDHEN; CDR2 reads SYDVKM. V was trimmed by 5 bases and J by 0 bases, leaving 14 bases between them. The CDR3 runs to 15 residues. This CDR3 is CASSPAVGVSYEQYF. In nucleotides, the CDR3 is TGTGCCAGCAGTCCCGCGGTCGGCGTCTCCTACGAGCAGTACTTC.

This chain connects TRBV9 to TRBJ2-1, with 7 positions matching TRBD1. Germline-derived CDR1 and CDR2 are SGDLS and YYNGEE. V lost 1 base and J lost 9; bases outside the gene matches: 10. There are 15 residues in the CDR3. CDR3 DNA: TGTGCCAGCAGCGTATTACAGGGGCCGGGGAGTGAGCAGTTCTTC. It specifies CASSVLQGPGSEQFF.

This clone came up once. The chain links TRBV5-5 to TRBJ1-3; TRBD1 might be the D (5 bases). The germline V and J ends were trimmed by 0 bases and 4 bases, with 17 bases remaining between them. The CDR3 has 17 residues. CDR1 is SGHKS and CDR2 is YYEKEE in the germline V gene (reference sequence). This chain's CDR3 is CASSLDVAGTAGNTIYF. CDR3 nucleotide sequence: TGTGCCAGCAGCTTGGACGTTGCCGGGACCGCAGGAAACACCATATATTTT.

The chain has TRBV6-5 and TRBJ2-2, with D unresolved. The CDR3 runs to 14 residues. Germline assignment: CDR1 MNHEY and CDR2 SVGAGI. V was clipped by 8 bases and J by 3 bases, with 13 bases between them. CDR3 DNA sequence: TGTGCCAGCTGTTCGATTCCCTACACCGGGGAGCTGTTTTTT. Translation gives CASCSIPYTGELFF.

The chain uses TRBV7-9 and TRBJ1-4; 7 nucleotides line up with TRBD1. CDR1 and CDR2 (germline): SEHNR, FQNEAQ (reference sequence). CDR3 length: 15 amino acids. V shed 5 bases and J 8 bases; nucleotides not matched to a gene: 11. CDR3 coding DNA: TGTGCCAGCAGCCCAGGACAGGCCGGAGGGGAAAAACTGTTTTTT. This encodes CASSPGQAGGEKLFF.

This chain connects TRBV9 to TRBJ2-1, with D perhaps TRBD2 (5 bases). The V and J ends lost 1 base and 7 bases respectively, with 18 bases between them. This CDR3 spans 16 amino acids. Germline V gives CDR1 SGDLS, CDR2 YYNGEE. The CDR3 coding sequence is TGTGCCAGCAGCGTACGGGATGGCTCGAATTTGAATGAGCAGTTCTTC. Its protein product is CASSVRDGSNLNEQFF.

V gene TRBV5-4 combines with J gene TRBJ2-5, with 7 bases identical to TRBD1. Germline V CDR1 and CDR2: SGHNT, YYREEE (reference sequence). CDR3 length: 18 amino acids. V shed 3 bases, J shed 2 bases, and the junction held 16 bases outside the gene matches. CDR3 sequence (DNA): TGTGCCAGCAGCTCGCCGGGGTTGAGACCCAGGGGGCAAGAGACCCAGTACTTC. Translated: CASSSPGLRPRGQETQYF.

The genes are TRBV10-3 and TRBJ2-7, with 11 bases matching TRBD1. The CDR3 is made up of 15 amino acids. In germline, CDR1 is ENHRY, CDR2 SYGVKD. V lost 10 bases to trimming and J lost 2 bases; unmatched junction nucleotides: 10. CDR3 amino acids: CATDEPGQGAYEQYF. The CDR3 region has the DNA TGTGCCACTGACGAACCGGGACAGGGGGCCTACGAGCAGTACTTC.

The chain couples TRBV7-9 to TRBJ1-4; D remains unclear. The germline CDR1 and CDR2 sequences are SEHNR and FQNEAQ (reference sequence). The V end was cut by 1 base, the J end by 8 bases, with 8 bases between. The CDR3 consists of 13 residues. CDR3 in amino acids: CASSLEVGEKLFF. The CDR3 DNA sequence: TGTGCCAGCAGCTTAGAGGTCGGGGAAAAACTGTTTTTT.

The chain links TRBV19 to TRBJ2-7; TRBD1 or TRBD2 may be the D gene (5 bases each). Looked up from germline, CDR1 is LNHDA and CDR2 is SQIVND (reference sequence). This CDR3 is 14 amino acids long. V lost 7 bases to trimming and J lost 2 bases, with 15 bases between them. The CDR3: CASTVRDGAYEQYF. The CDR3 region has the DNA TGTGCCAGTACCGTCCGGGACGGGGCCTACGAGCAGTACTTC.

The gene calls are TRBV18 and TRBJ1-1; D may be TRBD1 (6 bases). V shed 2 bases and J shed 2 bases, with 9 bases lying between them. CDR3 length: 14 amino acids. Germline-derived CDR1 and CDR2 are KGHSH and LQKENI. The DNA for the CDR3 is TGTGCCAGCTCACCAGGAGGGGGAAACACTGAAGCTTTCTTT. Translated: CASSPGGGNTEAFF.

V usage is TRBV6-2 or TRBV6-3 and J usage is TRBJ1-2; D possibly corresponds to TRBD1 (5 bases). CDR1 is MNHEY and CDR2 is SVGEGT in the germline V gene. The CDR3 covers 14 residues. Trimming took off 2 bases at V and 4 bases at J, with 11 bases between the two ends. CDR3 in amino acids: CASSYENQGYGYTF. As DNA, the CDR3 is TGTGCCAGCAGTTACGAGAATCAGGGCTATGGCTACACCTTC.

The V and J genes are TRBV5-1 and TRBJ1-1, with D uncertain. The CDR3 is 15 amino acids. Trimming cost V 4 bases and J 1 base, with 14 bases left between them. Germline V gene data show CDR1 as SGHRS and CDR2 as YFSETQ. The DNA for the CDR3 is TGCGCCAGCAGCCGAAGAGTGGGCGGGAACACTGAAGCTTTCTTT. It translates to CASSRRVGGNTEAFF. The variable domain in full, with the rest retrieved from reference TRBV5-1 and TRBJ1-1, is KAGVTQTPRYLIKTRGQQVTLSCSPISGHRSVSWYQQTPGQGLQFLFEYFSETQRNKGNFPGRFSGRQFSNSRSEMNVSTLELGDSALYLCASSRRVGGNTEAFFGQGTRLTVV.

The genes are TRBV3-1 (or the pseudogene TRBV3-2) and TRBJ1-5; tentatively, D is TRBD1 (6 bases). The CDR3 has 15 amino acids. V was cut by 1 base and J by 6 bases, with 13 bases left in between. Germline V gives CDR1 LGHDT, CDR2 YNNKEL (reference sequence). In DNA, the CDR3 is TGTGCCAGCAGCCAAGGGGGGCAGGGGCGTCAGCCCCAGCATTTT. As protein: CASSQGGQGRQPQHF.

J is TRBJ2-4 and V is TRBV13; the D call may be TRBD1 or TRBD2 (5 bases each). The CDR3 spans 13 residues. CDR1 is PRHDT and CDR2 is FYEKMQ in the germline V gene (reference sequence). V lost 2 bases, J lost 8 bases, and 10 bases lay in between. The CDR3 DNA sequence: TGTGCCAGCAGCTTACCAGGGACGGACATTCAGTACTTC. This codes for CASSLPGTDIQYF.

The count of this clone is one. The V and J genes are TRBV13 and TRBJ1-1; D call uncertain. The V end was cut by 8 bases, the J end by 1 base, with 11 bases between. Germline V gene lookup returns CDR1 PRHDT and CDR2 FYEKMQ (reference sequence). The CDR3 is 13 amino acids. The CDR3 region has the DNA TGTGCCAGCCCCCCTACAACGAACACTGAAGCTTTCTTT. This gives the protein CASPPTTNTEAFF.

J is TRBJ1-4 and V is TRBV10-3; D remains unclear. The V end lost 6 bases, the J end lost 0 bases, and 14 bases lay between the germline ends. The CDR3 length is 16 residues. Germline-derived CDR1 and CDR2 are ENHRY and SYGVKD. The CDR3: CAIRDGGPATNEKLFF. CDR3 DNA sequence: TGTGCCATCAGGGACGGAGGACCTGCAACTAATGAAAAACTGTTTTTT.

V gene TRBV2 combines with J gene TRBJ1-1, with D perhaps TRBD1 (5 bases). Germline V lookup: CDR1 SNHLY, CDR2 FYNNEI. The CDR3 length is 11 residues. Trimming cost V 7 bases and J 4 bases, with 7 bases left between them. CDR3 in DNA: TGTGCCAGCACAGGGTTCACTGAAGCTTTCTTT. Its protein is CASTGFTEAFF.